In this sample, the clone carrying this TCR beta chain turned up many times. The target antigen is unknown. These data come from a study of blood T cells in healthy people across ages. Notes on the study in general: Higher diversity and more naive CD4+ cells were features of long-lived donors, compared to aged donors. Estimates of total diversity, which came from one million sequenced T cells, were considered to be underestimates. Among T cells, TCR beta diversity per million cells dropped roughly linearly as age rose.

The use of a sample-barcoded 5' primer and a J-beta primer mix characterized a second PCR of about 7 to 12 cycles. In TCRdb, the 5' RACE reads were re-called with MiXCR into one record per CDR3 protein. The repertoire holds around 670,000 distinct CDR3 sequences, 25% to 30% seen once, with roughly 14% in the top ten. The receptor was isolated from a woman older than 75 in good health. Sequencing was done on a sample of blood.

The CDR3 DNA sequence: TGTGCCAGCAGTGAAGCTGGCGCGACCTACGAGCAGTACTTC. Its protein product is CASSEAGATYEQYF. The genes are TRBV6-1 and TRBJ2-7, with D unclear. The germline CDR1 and CDR2 sequences are MNHNS and SASEGT. The CDR3 consists of 14 residues. The ends were cut back, 0 bases at V and 2 bases at J, with 8 bases in the middle.